This TCR beta chain was recorded in a study of sequential checkpoint blockade in melanoma. Across the whole study: First-line arms were nivolumab then ipilimumab, or the reverse, randomized 1:1. Each arm's sequence ended with maintenance nivolumab.

Libraries were prepared by immunoSEQ multiplex PCR; TCRdb keeps only in-frame clonotypes and omits some of them. Of roughly 10,000 clones listed, around 73% were seen once; the top ten hold more than 30%. Treatment: randomized to nivolumab then ipilimumab (arm A) or the reverse (arm B). Patients had received no earlier DNA-damaging chemotherapy. From thawed PBMCs, live CD3+CD8+ cells negative for CD19 and CD56 were sorted. CDR3 length: 13 residues. Trimming removed 0 bases from V and 7 bases from J, with 8 bases in between. CDR1 is SGDLS and CDR2 is YYNGEE in the germline V gene. The clonotype originates from a human donor with melanoma. This sequence joins TRBV9 and TRBJ2-1, with D uncertain. Source: CD8+ T cells sorted from blood (inferred from file names), taken from a patient given nivolumab and ipilimumab in sequence. The CDR3 sequence is CASSVVAGNEQFF. The CDR3 coding sequence is TGTGCCAGCAGCGTAGTGGCAGGTAATGAGCAGTTCTTC.